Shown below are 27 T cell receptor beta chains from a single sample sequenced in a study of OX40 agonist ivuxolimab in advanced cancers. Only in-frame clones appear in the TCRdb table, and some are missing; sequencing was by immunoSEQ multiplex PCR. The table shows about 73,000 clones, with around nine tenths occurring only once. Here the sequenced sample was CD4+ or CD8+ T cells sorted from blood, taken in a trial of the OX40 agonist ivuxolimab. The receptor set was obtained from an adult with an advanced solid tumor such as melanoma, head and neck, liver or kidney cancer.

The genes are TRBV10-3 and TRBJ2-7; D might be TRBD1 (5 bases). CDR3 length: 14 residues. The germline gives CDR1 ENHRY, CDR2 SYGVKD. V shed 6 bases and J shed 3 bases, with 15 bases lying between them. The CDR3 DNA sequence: TGTGCCATCAGGACAGATACAACAGGCTACGAGCAGTACTTC. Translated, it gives CAIRTDTTGYEQYF.

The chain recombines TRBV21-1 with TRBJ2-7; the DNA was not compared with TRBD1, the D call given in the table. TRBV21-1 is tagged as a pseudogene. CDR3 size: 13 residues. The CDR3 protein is CASNPDRAYEQYF. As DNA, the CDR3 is TGTGCCAGCAACCCGGACAGAGCCTACGAGCAGTACTTC.

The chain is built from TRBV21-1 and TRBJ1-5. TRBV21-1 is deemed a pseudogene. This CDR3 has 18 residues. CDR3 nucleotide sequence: TGTGCCAGCAGCAAAGGGAGGTCAGTTACAGCTTTCAATCAGCCCCAGCATTTT. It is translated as CASSKGRSVTAFNQPQHF.

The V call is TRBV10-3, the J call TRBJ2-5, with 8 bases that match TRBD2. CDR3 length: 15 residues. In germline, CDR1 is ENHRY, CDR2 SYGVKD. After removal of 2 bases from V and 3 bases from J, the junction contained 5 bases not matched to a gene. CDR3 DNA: TGTGCCATCAGTGAGATTAGCGGGACGAAAGAGACCCAGTACTTC. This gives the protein CAISEISGTKETQYF.

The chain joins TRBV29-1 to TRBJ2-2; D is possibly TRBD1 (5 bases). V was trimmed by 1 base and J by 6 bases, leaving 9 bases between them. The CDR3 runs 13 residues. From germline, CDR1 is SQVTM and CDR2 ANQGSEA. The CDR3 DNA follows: TGCAGCGTTGAAGTCCCAGGGCCCGGGGAGCTGTTTTTT. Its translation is CSVEVPGPGELFF.

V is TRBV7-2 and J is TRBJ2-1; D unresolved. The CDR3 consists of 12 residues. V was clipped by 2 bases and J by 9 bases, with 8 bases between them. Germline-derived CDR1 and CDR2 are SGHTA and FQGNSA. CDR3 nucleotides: TGTGCCAGCAGCTTATCCTCCGCTGAGCAGTTCTTC. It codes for CASSLSSAEQFF.

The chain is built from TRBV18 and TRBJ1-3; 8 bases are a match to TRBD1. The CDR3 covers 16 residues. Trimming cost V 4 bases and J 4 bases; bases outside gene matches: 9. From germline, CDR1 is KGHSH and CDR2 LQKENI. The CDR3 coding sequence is TGTGCCAGCTCACAATACGACAGGGGAGCCGGAAACACCATATATTTT. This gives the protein CASSQYDRGAGNTIYF.

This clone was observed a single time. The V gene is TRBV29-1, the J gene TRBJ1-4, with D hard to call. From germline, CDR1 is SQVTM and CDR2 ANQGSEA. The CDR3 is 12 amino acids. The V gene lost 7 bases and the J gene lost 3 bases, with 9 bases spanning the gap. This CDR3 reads CSAGGSNEKLFF. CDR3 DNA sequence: TGCAGCGCTGGAGGGTCTAATGAAAAACTGTTTTTT.

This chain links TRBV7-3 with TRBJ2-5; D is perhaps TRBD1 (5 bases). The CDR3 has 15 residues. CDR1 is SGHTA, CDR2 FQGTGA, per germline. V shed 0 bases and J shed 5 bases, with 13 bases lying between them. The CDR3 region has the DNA TGTGCCAGCAGCTTAACAGGACAACGTTACGAGACCCAGTACTTC. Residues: CASSLTGQRYETQYF.

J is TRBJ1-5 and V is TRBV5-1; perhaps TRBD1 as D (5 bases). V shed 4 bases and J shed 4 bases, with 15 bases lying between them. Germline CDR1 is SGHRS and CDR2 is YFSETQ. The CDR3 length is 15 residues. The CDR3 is CASSAGDQVNQPQHF. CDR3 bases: TGCGCCAGCAGCGCGGGGGACCAGGTAAATCAGCCCCAGCATTTT.

The CDR3 nucleotides are TGTGCCAGCAGCCCCATCGGGGGAGAGGCCAAAAACATTCAGTACTTC. It specifies CASSPIGGEAKNIQYF. V gene TRBV7-6 combines with J gene TRBJ2-4, with D perhaps TRBD2 (6 bases). This CDR3 region has 16 residues. Germline lookup yields CDR1 SGHVS and CDR2 FNYEAQ. Trimming stripped 5 bases from V and 1 base from J, with 15 bases between.

The CDR3 nucleotides are TGTGCCAGCAGCTTGCGGGGGAACACCGGGGAGCTGTTTTTT. This encodes CASSLRGNTGELFF. The chain employs TRBV7-9 and TRBJ2-2; possibly TRBD2 for D (6 bases). The CDR3 runs 14 residues. Germline CDR1 reads SEHNR; CDR2 reads FQNEAQ (reference sequence). V lost 3 bases to trimming and J lost 1 base, with 6 bases between them.

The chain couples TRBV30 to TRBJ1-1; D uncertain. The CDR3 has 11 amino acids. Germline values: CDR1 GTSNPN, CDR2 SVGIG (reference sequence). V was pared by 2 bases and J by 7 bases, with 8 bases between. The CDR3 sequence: CAWSLYGEAFF. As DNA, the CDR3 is TGTGCCTGGAGTTTATATGGTGAAGCTTTCTTT.

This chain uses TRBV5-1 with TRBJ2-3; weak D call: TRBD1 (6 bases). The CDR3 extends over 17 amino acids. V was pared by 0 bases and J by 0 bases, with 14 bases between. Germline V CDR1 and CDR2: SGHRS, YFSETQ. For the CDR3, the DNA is TGCGCCAGCAGCTTGGCCACAGGGTTCGTTAGCACAGATACGCAGTATTTT. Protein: CASSLATGFVSTDTQYF.

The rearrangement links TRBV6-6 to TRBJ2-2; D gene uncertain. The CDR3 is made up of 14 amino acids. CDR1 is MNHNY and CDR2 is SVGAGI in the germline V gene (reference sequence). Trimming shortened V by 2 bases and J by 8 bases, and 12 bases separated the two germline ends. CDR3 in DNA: TGTGCCAGCAGTTACCAAGACACTTGGGGGGAGCTGTTTTTT. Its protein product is CASSYQDTWGELFF.

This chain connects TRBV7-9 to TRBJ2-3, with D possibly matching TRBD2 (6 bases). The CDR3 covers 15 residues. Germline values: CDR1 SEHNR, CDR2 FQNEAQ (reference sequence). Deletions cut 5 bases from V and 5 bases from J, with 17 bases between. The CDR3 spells CASSPNRRAIDTQYF. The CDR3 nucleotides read TGTGCCAGCAGCCCAAACCGGAGGGCGATAGATACGCAGTATTTT.

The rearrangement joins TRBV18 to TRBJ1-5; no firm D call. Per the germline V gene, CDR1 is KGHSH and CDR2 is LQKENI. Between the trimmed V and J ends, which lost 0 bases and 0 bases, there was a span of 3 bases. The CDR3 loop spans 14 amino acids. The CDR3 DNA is TGTGCCAGCTCACCACCAGGTAGCAATCAGCCCCAGCATTTT. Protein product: CASSPPGSNQPQHF.

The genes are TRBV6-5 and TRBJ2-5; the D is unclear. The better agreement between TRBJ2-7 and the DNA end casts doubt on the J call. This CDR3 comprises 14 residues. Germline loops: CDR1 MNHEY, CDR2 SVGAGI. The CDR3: CATRRIGPSSEQYF. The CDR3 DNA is TGTGCCACCCGAAGGATTGGGCCGTCGAGCGAGCAGTACTTC.

CDR3 loop: CASSYGSNQPQHF. The CDR3 bases are TGTGCCAGCAGCTACGGGAGCAATCAGCCCCAGCATTTT. This chain connects TRBV5-6 to TRBJ1-5; D gene ambiguous. The V and J ends lost 3 bases and 1 base respectively, with 5 bases between them. The CDR3 loop spans 13 amino acids. The germline V gene encodes CDR1 SGHDT and CDR2 YYEEEE.

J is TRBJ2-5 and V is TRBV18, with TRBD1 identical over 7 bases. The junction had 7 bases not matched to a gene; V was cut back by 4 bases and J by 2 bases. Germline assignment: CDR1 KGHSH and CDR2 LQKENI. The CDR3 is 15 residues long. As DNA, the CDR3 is TGTGCCAGCTCACTACAGGGGCCACCTCAAGAGACCCAGTACTTC. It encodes CASSLQGPPQETQYF.

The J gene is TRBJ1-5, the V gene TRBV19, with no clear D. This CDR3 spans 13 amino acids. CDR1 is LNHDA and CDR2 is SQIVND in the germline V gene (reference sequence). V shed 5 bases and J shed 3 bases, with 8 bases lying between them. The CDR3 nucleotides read TGTGCCAGTAGTCTGGACGCCAATCAGCCCCAGCATTTT. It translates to CASSLDANQPQHF.

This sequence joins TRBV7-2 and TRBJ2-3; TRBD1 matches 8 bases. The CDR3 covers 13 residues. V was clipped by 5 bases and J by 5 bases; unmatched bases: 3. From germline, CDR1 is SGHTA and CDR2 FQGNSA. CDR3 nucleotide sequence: TGTGCCAGCAGCCCAACAGGGGGAGATACGCAGTATTTT. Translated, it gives CASSPTGGDTQYF.

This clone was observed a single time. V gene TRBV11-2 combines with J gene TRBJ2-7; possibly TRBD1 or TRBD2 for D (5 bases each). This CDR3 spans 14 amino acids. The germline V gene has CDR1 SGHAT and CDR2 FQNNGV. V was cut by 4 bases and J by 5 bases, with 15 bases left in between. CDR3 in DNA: TGTGCCAGCAGCTCCGGACGTATGGGGGACGAGCAGTACTTC. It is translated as CASSSGRMGDEQYF.

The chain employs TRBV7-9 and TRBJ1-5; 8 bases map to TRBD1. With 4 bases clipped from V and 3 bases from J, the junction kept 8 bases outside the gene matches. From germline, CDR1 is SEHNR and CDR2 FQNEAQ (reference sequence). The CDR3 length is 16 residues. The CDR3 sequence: CASSSGQGSYNQPQHF. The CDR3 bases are TGTGCCAGCAGCTCAGGACAGGGCTCTTACAATCAGCCCCAGCATTTT.

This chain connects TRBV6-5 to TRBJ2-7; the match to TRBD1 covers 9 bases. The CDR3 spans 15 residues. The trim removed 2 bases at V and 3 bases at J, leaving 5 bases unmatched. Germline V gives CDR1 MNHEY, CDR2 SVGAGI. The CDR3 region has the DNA TGTGCCAGCAGTTACCTGGGACAGGGCGACTACGAGCAGTACTTC. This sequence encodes CASSYLGQGDYEQYF.

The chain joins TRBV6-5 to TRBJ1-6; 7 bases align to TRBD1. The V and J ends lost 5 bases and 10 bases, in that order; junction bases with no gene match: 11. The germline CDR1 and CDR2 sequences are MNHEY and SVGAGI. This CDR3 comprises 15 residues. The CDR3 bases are TGTGCCAGCAGTCTCGGAATGACAGGGTCATCACCCCTCCACTTT. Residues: CASSLGMTGSSPLHF.

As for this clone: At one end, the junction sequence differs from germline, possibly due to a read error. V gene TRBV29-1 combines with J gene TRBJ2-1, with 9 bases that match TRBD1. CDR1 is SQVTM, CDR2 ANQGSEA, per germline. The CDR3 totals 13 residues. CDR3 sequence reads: CSGRDRVTNGQFF. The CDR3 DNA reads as TGCAGCGGGAGGGACAGGGTAACGAATGGGCAGTTCTTC.